This entry features one TCR beta chain sequence. Here immunoSEQ multiplex PCR was the method, and the copy in TCRdb shows in-frame clones only, minus some. In the table there are fewer than 90,000 clones, 85% to 95% of which are singletons. These data originate in a study of technical replicates of blood from several donors. Germline V gives CDR1 SQVTM, CDR2 ANQGSEA. The CDR3 has 13 amino acids. The trim removed 4 bases at V and 9 bases at J, leaving 5 bases unmatched. The receptor comes from a human donor in good health. The chain recombines TRBV29-1 with TRBJ2-1; 11 bases are shared with TRBD2. The specimen sequenced was T cells isolated from PBMCs. The CDR3 bases are TGCAGCGTTGTTGGTAGCGGGAGGGGTGAGCAGTTCTTC. Encoded protein: CSVVGSGRGEQFF.